This passage covers 29 T cell receptor beta chains from one sample sequenced in a study of T cells after yellow fever vaccination. TCRdb reprocessed the 5' RACE reads with MiXCR, giving one entry per CDR3 protein. The sample consists of some 400,000 distinct CDR3 sequences, 6% to 8% of them appearing once. Here the sequenced sample was PBMCs, taken 5 days after the yellow fever booster vaccination. These receptors were collected from a man aged 25-45 years who received the YFV17D yellow fever vaccine.

This clonotype was detected many times. V is TRBV5-4 and J is TRBJ2-7, with D uncertain. V was trimmed by 2 bases and J by 5 bases, leaving 5 bases between them. Germline V gives CDR1 SGHNT, CDR2 YYREEE (reference sequence). The CDR3 has 11 amino acids. CDR3 sequence: CASSLFDEQYF. Here the CDR3 DNA reads TGTGCCAGCAGCTTATTCGACGAGCAGTACTTC.

This rearrangement joins TRBV20-1 to TRBJ2-7; 14 bases are a match to TRBD2. The CDR3 sequence is 16 residues long. Germline V CDR1 and CDR2: DFQATT, SNEGSKA (reference sequence). V shed 1 base, J shed 0 bases, and the junction held 2 bases outside the gene matches. CDR3 sequence: CSARVGLAGGSYEQYF. CDR3 nucleotide sequence: TGCAGTGCTAGAGTCGGACTAGCGGGAGGCTCCTACGAGCAGTACTTC.

The rearrangement uses TRBV3-1 and TRBJ1-3; D gene ambiguous. Trimming stripped 2 bases from V and 0 bases from J, with 8 bases between. CDR1 and CDR2 from the germline V gene are LGHDT and YNNKEL (reference sequence). The CDR3 has 15 amino acids. The DNA for the CDR3 is TGTGCCAGCAGCCAAAAAAGGATCTCTGGAAACACCATATATTTT. It specifies CASSQKRISGNTIYF.

The sample holds many counts of this clonotype. The rearrangement links TRBV15 to TRBJ1-1, with 7 bases that match TRBD1. The V and J ends lost 9 bases and 1 base, in that order; junction bases with no gene match: 8. CDR1 is LNHNV, CDR2 YYDKDF, per germline (reference sequence). The CDR3 length is 14 residues. CDR3 sequence: CATYRDRKNTEAFF. In nucleotides, the CDR3 is TGTGCCACATACAGGGACAGAAAGAACACTGAAGCTTTCTTT.

About this clonotype itself: One end of the junction varies from germline; a read error may be responsible. This chain links TRBV20-1 with TRBJ2-1; TRBD2 agrees at 16 bases. CDR1 DFQATT and CDR2 SNEGSKA come from the germline V gene (reference sequence). The CDR3 spans 17 residues. The CDR3 loop reads CSARRTGTSGRANEQSF. The CDR3 nucleotides are TGCAGTGCTAGAAGAACCGGGACTAGCGGGAGGGCCAATGAGCAGTCCTTC.

This clonotype was counted ten times or more. The J gene is TRBJ2-5, the V gene TRBV9; 8 nucleotides align to TRBD1. Germline CDR1 and CDR2: SGDLS and YYNGEE. V lost 2 bases, J lost 5 bases, and 14 bases stayed unmatched. The CDR3 is 17 amino acids. CDR3 in DNA: TGTGCCAGCAGCGTGAGTCTAGAGACAGGGGACCGGGAGACCCAGTACTTC. This codes for CASSVSLETGDRETQYF.

This clonotype was observed at least ten times. The chain couples TRBV12-3 or TRBV12-4 to TRBJ2-2; D ambiguous. The CDR3 spans 14 residues. V gave up 4 bases and J gave up 1 base, with 7 bases separating them. In DNA form, the CDR3 reads TGTGCCAGCAGTTCTAGAGAGAACACCGGGGAGCTGTTTTTT. Translated: CASSSRENTGELFF.

The chain recombines TRBV18 with TRBJ2-7; D remains ambiguous. Trimming removed 3 bases at V and 2 bases at J, with 14 bases between. The length of the CDR3 is 15 residues. The germline CDR1 and CDR2 sequences are KGHSH and LQKENI. CDR3 residues: CASSPGEMAAYEQYF. The CDR3 region has the DNA TGTGCCAGCTCACCCGGAGAAATGGCAGCCTACGAGCAGTACTTC.

The CDR3 coding sequence is TGTGCCAGCAGCCTATGGCCTCGTCTTAACCGGGACAGGGAGGTGAACACAGATACGCAGTATTTT. It yields the protein CASSLWPRLNRDREVNTDTQYF. The chain joins TRBV14 to TRBJ2-3; 9 nucleotides agree with TRBD1. The CDR3 loop spans 22 amino acids. The trim removed 4 bases at V and 2 bases at J, leaving 25 bases unmatched. Per the germline V gene, CDR1 is SGHDN and CDR2 is FVKESK.

In this sample, this clonotype turned up a few times. The rearrangement uses TRBV3-1 and TRBJ1-4; the D is unclear. The germline CDR1 and CDR2 sequences are LGHDT and YNNKEL (reference sequence). Trimming stripped 6 bases from V and 7 bases from J, with 12 bases between. The CDR3 is made up of 13 amino acids. The CDR3 region is CASSLGWSEKLFF. CDR3 bases: TGTGCCAGCAGTTTAGGGTGGTCTGAAAAACTGTTTTTT.

Here the CDR3 reads CASSQDVGSSSYNEQFF. CDR3 nucleotides: TGCGCCAGCAGCCAAGATGTTGGCAGCAGCTCCTACAATGAGCAGTTCTTC. This chain joins TRBV4-3 and TRBJ2-1; no definite D call. V dropped 0 bases and J dropped 0 bases, with 12 bases sitting between them. The CDR3 totals 17 residues. Germline V gives CDR1 LGHNA, CDR2 YSLEER.

The V and J genes are TRBV4-3 and TRBJ2-7, with 8 bases identical to TRBD1. Germline loops: CDR1 LGHNA, CDR2 YSLEER. Unmatched junction bases numbered 6, after V lost 0 bases and J lost 2 bases. There are 16 residues in the CDR3. CDR3 sequence: CASSQDATGATYEQYF. CDR3 bases: TGCGCCAGCAGCCAAGACGCGACAGGGGCCACCTACGAGCAGTACTTC.

This clonotype was picked up many times. The rearrangement links TRBV3-1 to TRBJ2-2; possibly TRBD2 for D (5 bases). Looked up from germline, CDR1 is LGHDT and CDR2 is YNNKEL (reference sequence). V lost 0 bases and J lost 0, with 8 bases in between. The CDR3 contains 16 residues. CDR3 sequence reads: CASSQEAGANTGELFF. For the CDR3, the DNA is TGTGCCAGCAGCCAAGAGGCGGGTGCGAACACCGGGGAGCTGTTTTTT.

The table lists this clonotype with many counts. The chain recombines TRBV14 with TRBJ2-2, with D uncertain. The V and J ends lost 4 bases and 6 bases respectively, with 3 bases between them. CDR1 SGHDN and CDR2 FVKESK come from the germline V gene. The CDR3 totals 11 residues. Written as DNA, the CDR3 is TGTGCCAGCAGCCGGGCCGGGGAGCTGTTTTTT. Its protein product is CASSRAGELFF.

In its sample, this clonotype was seen many times. The chain has TRBV7-3 and TRBJ2-1, with 7 bases aligning to TRBD2. Germline V gene sequence: CDR1 SGHTA, CDR2 FQGTGA. V lost 3 bases and J lost 4; bases outside the gene matches: 6. The CDR3 has 15 residues. CDR3 bases: TGTGCCAGCAGCTTTGGCGCTAGCGGTTACAATGAGCAGTTCTTC. Translating gives CASSFGASGYNEQFF. The whole variable domain, remainder taken from reference TRBV7-3 and TRBJ2-1, is GAGVSQTPSNKVTEKGKYVELRCDPISGHTALYWYRQSLGQGPEFLIYFQGTGAADDSGLPNDRFFAVRPEGSVSTLKIQRTERGDSAVYLCASSFGASGYNEQFFGPGTRLTVL.

This clonotype was seen at least ten times. The V call is TRBV25-1, the J call TRBJ2-2; the D is unclear. The CDR3 covers 13 residues. V lost 7 bases to trimming and J lost 5 bases, with 11 bases between them. Germline V gives CDR1 MGHDK, CDR2 SYGVNS. Written as DNA, the CDR3 is TGTGCCAGCACCTTCGTCGGAACCGGGGAGCTGTTTTTT. Protein product: CASTFVGTGELFF.

The genes are TRBV5-8 and TRBJ2-1, with D possibly matching TRBD1 (7 bases). Trimming removed 7 bases from V and 0 bases from J, with 11 bases in between. This CDR3 comprises 14 residues. Germline V gene data show CDR1 as SGHTS and CDR2 as YDEGEE. The CDR3 DNA follows: TGTGCCAGCGGGCGGGACAGCTCCTACAATGAGCAGTTCTTC. As protein: CASGRDSSYNEQFF.

At least ten counts were recorded for this clonotype. The chain combines TRBV14 with TRBJ1-4; D not resolved. The germline V gene encodes CDR1 SGHDN and CDR2 FVKESK. V shed 3 bases and J shed 1 base, with 3 bases lying between them. This CDR3 contains 13 residues. This CDR3 reads CASSQGTNEKLFF. Here the CDR3 DNA reads TGTGCCAGCAGCCAGGGAACTAATGAAAAACTGTTTTTT.

The chain has TRBV14 and TRBJ2-2; 15 bases fit TRBD2. This CDR3 is 16 amino acids long. V was pared by 3 bases and J by 7 bases, with 3 bases of the junction left unmatched. The germline V gene has CDR1 SGHDN and CDR2 FVKESK. The CDR3 region is CASSQGLAGGDGELFF. The CDR3 nucleotides read TGTGCCAGCAGCCAGGGACTAGCGGGAGGCGACGGGGAGCTGTTTTTT.

This clonotype was seen more than once but under ten times. This chain uses TRBV6-2 or TRBV6-3 with TRBJ2-2; D possibly corresponds to TRBD1 (5 bases). The CDR3 runs to 16 residues. Trimming took 7 bases from V and 0 from J, leaving 15 bases between them. Germline CDR1 and CDR2: MNHEY and SVGEGT. CDR3 nucleotides: TGTGCCAGCAAGCCAGGGTTGGTCGCGAACACCGGGGAGCTGTTTTTT. This encodes CASKPGLVANTGELFF.

This clonotype has more than one count but fewer than ten. The rearrangement uses TRBV6-1 and TRBJ2-5, with a possible D match to TRBD2 (5 bases). There are 16 residues in the CDR3. Trimming cost V 5 bases and J 5 bases, with 21 bases left between them. Germline loops: CDR1 MNHNS, CDR2 SASEGT. The DNA of the CDR3 is TGTGCCAGCAGTCGGTCCCCGGACTCTTGGGGTGAGACCCAGTACTTC. This codes for CASSRSPDSWGETQYF.

The sample holds many counts of this clonotype. This rearrangement joins TRBV6-1 to TRBJ2-2; weak D call: TRBD2 (5 bases). Germline lookup yields CDR1 MNHNS and CDR2 SASEGT. V lost 6 bases to trimming and J lost 6 bases, with 14 bases between them. The length of the CDR3 is 14 residues. CDR3 DNA sequence: TGTGCCAGCAGGGCTCCAGTCGGGGCCGGGGAGCTGTTTTTT. Its translation is CASRAPVGAGELFF.

This clonotype was counted at least ten times. This chain joins TRBV20-1 and TRBJ1-1, with D maybe TRBD1 (5 bases). CDR3 length: 16 amino acids. Germline CDR1 DFQATT, CDR2 SNEGSKA (reference sequence). The V gene lost 5 bases and the J gene lost 2 bases, with 21 bases spanning the gap. The DNA for the CDR3 is TGCAGTGCTTATGGGGGAGGCCCAAGGGTAAACACTGAAGCTTTCTTT. Its translation: CSAYGGGPRVNTEAFF.

The V gene is TRBV7-8, the J gene TRBJ2-3, with 10 bases that match TRBD2. The CDR3 runs 20 residues. Germline trimming cut 1 base from V and 1 base from J; bases unmatched to any gene: 14. CDR1 SGHVS and CDR2 FQNEAQ come from the germline V gene. CDR3 bases: TGTGCCAGCAGCTTAGGATGGTGGACTAGCGGTTTCGAGGGCACAGATACGCAGTATTTT. As protein: CASSLGWWTSGFEGTDTQYF.

This clonotype has just a few counts. The V and J genes are TRBV6-2 or TRBV6-3 and TRBJ2-3; possible D gene TRBD2, 5 bases. Trimming took off 6 bases at V and 4 bases at J, with 5 bases between the two ends. Germline V CDR1 and CDR2: MNHEY, SVGEGT. This CDR3 has 11 amino acids. This chain's CDR3 is CASRRADTQYF. The DNA of the CDR3 is TGTGCCAGCAGGCGGGCAGATACGCAGTATTTT.

This clonotype was seen more than once but under ten times. The genes are TRBV25-1 and TRBJ2-1; 9 bases fit TRBD2. CDR1 and CDR2 (germline): MGHDK, SYGVNS. Trimming cost V 3 bases and J 6 bases; bases outside gene matches: 6. There are 15 residues in the CDR3. The CDR3 bases are TGTGCCAGCAGTGATCCCGGACTAGCGTTCAATGAGCAGTTCTTC. It yields the protein CASSDPGLAFNEQFF.

The V gene is TRBV9, the J gene TRBJ2-7, with 8 bases aligning to TRBD2. CDR3 size: 16 residues. CDR1 and CDR2 from the germline V gene are SGDLS and YYNGEE. The ends lost 0 bases at V and 1 base at J; junction bases unmatched: 6. CDR3 in amino acids: CASSVASSGMSYEQYF. DNA for the CDR3: TGTGCCAGCAGCGTAGCAAGTAGCGGGATGTCCTACGAGCAGTACTTC.

This clonotype appeared a few times. The rearrangement links TRBV28 to TRBJ2-4; TRBD1 aligns across 8 bases. The germline V gene encodes CDR1 MDHEN and CDR2 SYDVKM. The junction had 7 bases not matched to a gene; V was cut back by 6 bases and J by 3 bases. The CDR3 consists of 15 residues. CDR3 region: CASSSTGVVKNIQYF. CDR3 bases: TGTGCCAGCAGCTCGACAGGGGTTGTCAAAAACATTCAGTACTTC.

The chain joins TRBV20-1 to TRBJ1-3; D is undetermined. Per germline, CDR1 DFQATT and CDR2 SNEGSKA (reference sequence). V gave up 0 bases and J gave up 2 bases, with 8 bases separating them. The CDR3 is 14 residues long. The CDR3 coding sequence is TGCAGTGCTAGAGAGGGCCGAGCTGGAAACACCATATATTTT. The encoded protein is CSAREGRAGNTIYF.